This T cell receptor (beta chain) came from a study of T cell repertoires in cytomegalovirus infection. Study context: Public TCR beta signature analysis indicated the presence of both CMV infection and matching HLA type.

This clonotype was seen only a few times. Germline V gene sequence: CDR1 DFQATT, CDR2 SNEGSKA (reference sequence). The CDR3 covers 16 residues. V was pared by 3 bases and J by 0 bases, with 12 bases between. TCRdb passed the reads through MiXCR, listing each CDR3 protein once. Altogether 510,000 or so distinct CDR3 sequences are present, about a quarter being singletons, with the ten largest covering approximately 13%. The receptor's source is a human donor in good health (CMV status not recorded). Some clones in this sample may be carry-over from other donors' samples. The specimen sequenced was PBMCs. The rearrangement joins TRBV20-1 to TRBJ2-6, with a tentative D call TRBD2 (6 bases). In nucleotides, the CDR3 is TGCAGTGCTAGCAGAGCGGGCGACTCTGGGGCCAACGTCCTGACTTTC. This encodes CSASRAGDSGANVLTF.